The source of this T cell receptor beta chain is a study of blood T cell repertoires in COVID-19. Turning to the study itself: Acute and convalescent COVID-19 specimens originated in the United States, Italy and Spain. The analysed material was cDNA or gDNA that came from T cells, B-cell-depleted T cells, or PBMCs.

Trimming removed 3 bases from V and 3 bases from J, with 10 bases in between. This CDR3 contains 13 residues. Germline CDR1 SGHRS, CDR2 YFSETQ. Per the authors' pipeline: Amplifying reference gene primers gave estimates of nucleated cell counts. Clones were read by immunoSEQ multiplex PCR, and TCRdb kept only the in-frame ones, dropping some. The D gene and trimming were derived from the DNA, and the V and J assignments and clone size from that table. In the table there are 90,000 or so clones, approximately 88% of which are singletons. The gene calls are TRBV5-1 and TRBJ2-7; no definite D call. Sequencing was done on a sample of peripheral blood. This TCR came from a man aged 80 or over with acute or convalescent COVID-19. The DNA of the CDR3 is TGCGCCAGCAGCTCCCCCCCCCGCTACGAGCAGTACTTC. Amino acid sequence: CASSSPPRYEQYF. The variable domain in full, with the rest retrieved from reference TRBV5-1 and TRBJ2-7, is KAGVTQTPRYLIKTRGQQVTLSCSPISGHRSVSWYQQTPGQGLQFLFEYFSETQRNKGNFPGRFSGRQFSNSRSEMNVSTLELGDSALYLCASSSPPRYEQYFGPGTRLTVT.